The 2 T cell receptor beta chains presented below share a single source sample, sequenced in a study of cytomegalovirus exposure and HLA in healthy donors. PCR involved 60 Vbeta and 13 Jbeta primers. Profiling relied on immunoSEQ multiplex PCR, and the TCRdb table lists in-frame clones only, not all of them. This table has some 150,000 clones, approximately 80% appearing once. The sample was PBMCs. These receptors all come from a woman aged 30 to 39 in good health and CMV-seronegative.

The CDR3 loop is CATSRDSGSGGDTQYF. In nucleotides, the CDR3 is TGTGCCACCAGCAGAGATAGCGGGTCTGGAGGAGATACGCAGTATTTT. The J gene is TRBJ2-3, the V gene TRBV15; 7 nucleotides agree with TRBD2. CDR3 length equals 16 residues. V lost 0 bases and J lost 5; bases outside the gene matches: 8. Germline CDR1 and CDR2: LNHNV and YYDKDF (reference sequence). The full variable domain, rest sourced from reference TRBV15 and TRBJ2-3, is DAMVIQNPRYQVTQFGKPVTLSCSQTLNHNVMYWYQQKSSQAPKLLFHYYDKDFNNEADTPDNFQSRRPNTSFCFLDIRSPGLGDTAMYLCATSRDSGSGGDTQYFGPGTRLTVL.

This clone was recorded a few times. The CDR3 loop reads CASAAGTGLPGGYTF. The CDR3 nucleotides are TGTGCCAGCGCTGCCGGGACAGGACTTCCGGGTGGCTACACCTTC. The V call is TRBV6-1, the J call TRBJ1-2; the match to TRBD1 covers 8 bases. The CDR3 sequence is 15 residues long. Germline V CDR1 and CDR2: MNHNS, SASEGT. Trimming removed 8 bases from V and 7 bases from J; junction bases left unmatched: 15.